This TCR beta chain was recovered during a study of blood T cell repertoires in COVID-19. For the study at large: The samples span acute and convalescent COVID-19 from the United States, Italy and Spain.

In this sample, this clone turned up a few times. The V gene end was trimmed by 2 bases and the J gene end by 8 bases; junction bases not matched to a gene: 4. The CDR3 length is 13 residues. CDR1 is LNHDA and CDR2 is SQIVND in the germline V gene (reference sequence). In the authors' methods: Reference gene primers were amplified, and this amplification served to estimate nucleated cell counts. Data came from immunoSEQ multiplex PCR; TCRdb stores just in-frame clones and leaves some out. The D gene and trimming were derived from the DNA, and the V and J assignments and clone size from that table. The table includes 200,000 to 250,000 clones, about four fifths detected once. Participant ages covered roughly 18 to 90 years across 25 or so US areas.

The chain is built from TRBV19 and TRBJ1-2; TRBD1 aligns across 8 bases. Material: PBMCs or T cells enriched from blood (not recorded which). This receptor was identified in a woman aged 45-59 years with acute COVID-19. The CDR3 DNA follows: TGTGCCAGTAGTATACAGGGGGCGCCAGGCTACACCTTC. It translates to CASSIQGAPGYTF. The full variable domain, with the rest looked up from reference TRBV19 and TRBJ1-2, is DGGITQSPKYLFRKEGQNVTLSCEQNLNHDAMYWYRQDPGQGLRLIYYSQIVNDFQKGDIAEGYSVSREKKESFPLTVTSAQKNPTAFYLCASSIQGAPGYTFGSGTRLTVV.